The 30 T cell receptor beta chains given below trace back to one sample, sequenced in a study of tumor-infiltrating lymphocytes in primary liver carcinoma. RNA was extracted from whole blood without cell sorting, alongside germline DNA. From approximately 490 ng total RNA, TCR beta cDNA was generated with a primer in the constant region. Slightly modified ARM-PCR, run as three nested multiplex PCR rounds, produced the TCR beta libraries. Use of TRBV1-TRBV30 forward primers with a C-beta reverse primer characterized the first two PCR rounds, which lasted around 9 cycles each. From the multiplex PCR reads, TCRdb called clonotypes with MiXCR, one entry per CDR3 protein. The sample holds fewer than 350,000 distinct CDR3 sequences; 55% to 65% are singletons and the top ten take approximately 9%. Sequencing was carried out using peripheral blood. These TCRs come from a man in his forties with primary liver carcinoma and hepatitis B virus infection.

The chain uses TRBV14 and TRBJ2-1; D perhaps matches TRBD1 (6 bases). The CDR3 covers 17 residues. Trimming took off 11 bases at V and 4 bases at J, with 27 bases between the two ends. Looked up from germline, CDR1 is SGHDN and CDR2 is FVKESK. This CDR3 reads CAGSQEGQGTGYNEQFF. The DNA of the CDR3 is TGTGCCGGTAGCCAAGAGGGTCAGGGCACAGGGTACAATGAGCAGTTCTTC.

With respect to this clonotype: The junction shows a germline mismatch at one end, possibly a read error. V usage is TRBV4-2 and J usage is TRBJ2-3; no clear D. Looked up from germline, CDR1 is LGHNA and CDR2 is YNFKEQ. This CDR3 is built from 16 residues. In DNA, the CDR3 is TGCGCCAGCAGCCAAGACTCCCCCGGGCCCACAGATACGCAGTATTTT. Protein sequence: CASSQDSPGPTDTQYF.

Only one count was recorded for this clonotype. A much larger clone differs from this one at a single base, so this may be a read error. It is likely a read error, because the conserved phenylalanine at the end of the CDR3 is missing. The V gene is TRBV12-3 or TRBV12-4, the J gene TRBJ1-5; weak D call: TRBD1 (6 bases). Trimming removed 1 base from V and 4 bases from J, with 14 bases in between. The CDR3 length is 16 residues. CDR3 sequence reads: CASSLGGGVGNQPQHS. The CDR3 nucleotides are TGTGCCAGCAGTTTAGGGGGGGGCGTCGGGAATCAGCCCCAGCATTCT.

The chain has TRBV5-1 and TRBJ2-3, with D perhaps TRBD1 or TRBD2 (5 bases each). Germline CDR1 is SGHRS and CDR2 is YFSETQ. V was trimmed by 5 bases and J by 2 bases, leaving 15 bases between them. CDR3 length: 15 amino acids. CDR3 loop: CASRLGVPNTDTQYF. The CDR3 bases are TGCGCCAGCAGGCTGGGGGTCCCGAACACAGATACGCAGTATTTT.

The V gene is TRBV6-1, the J gene TRBJ1-1; weak D call: TRBD1 (5 bases). The CDR3 is 13 residues long. Germline V lookup: CDR1 MNHNS, CDR2 SASEGT. V shed 0 bases and J shed 7 bases, with 9 bases lying between them. For the CDR3, the DNA is TGTGCCAGCAGTGAAGCAAGGGGTATTGAAGCTTTCTTT. Translation gives CASSEARGIEAFF.

About this clonotype: At one end the junction does not follow the germline gene, possibly because of a read error. The rearrangement uses TRBV29-1 and TRBJ2-7, with D possibly TRBD2 on 6 matching bases. Germline assignment: CDR1 SQVTM and CDR2 ANQGSEA. This CDR3 is built from 14 residues. CDR3 loop: CRVERRGSEQEQYF. Written as DNA, the CDR3 is TGCAGAGTTGAAAGGAGGGGCTCGGAGCAAGAGCAGTACTTC.

This clonotype has a count of ten or more. The chain joins TRBV10-3 to TRBJ1-2; D possibly corresponds to TRBD1 (5 bases). The CDR3 runs to 16 residues. Trimming took 1 base from V and 6 from J, leaving 18 bases between them. Germline V gene lookup returns CDR1 ENHRY and CDR2 SYGVKD. The CDR3 reads CAISEWQDITRNGYTF. CDR3 in DNA: TGTGCCATCAGTGAGTGGCAGGACATAACACGGAATGGCTACACCTTC.

The CDR3 spells CASSSETSGEHQKQFF. CDR3 nucleotide sequence: TGTGCCAGCAGCTCTGAGACTAGCGGGGAGCACCAGAAGCAGTTCTTC. V gene TRBV11-2 combines with J gene TRBJ2-1; 11 nucleotides align to TRBD2. The J segment lost 11 bases and the V segment lost 4 bases, leaving 13 bases of the junction unmatched. The CDR3 totals 16 residues. In germline, CDR1 is SGHAT, CDR2 FQNNGV.

The chain uses TRBV4-1 and TRBJ2-2; D unclear. This CDR3 comprises 15 residues. V lost 7 bases and J 3 bases, leaving 15 bases between the germline ends. Per germline, CDR1 MGHRA and CDR2 YSYEKL. CDR3 bases: TGCGCCAGCATAAAAAACTCGCAGGACACCGGGGAGCTGTTTTTT. This encodes CASIKNSQDTGELFF.

This clonotype was counted ten times or more. CDR3 protein: CASSPGLAGVWETQYF. CDR3 DNA sequence: TGTGCCAGCAGTCCCGGACTAGCGGGAGTTTGGGAGACCCAGTACTTC. This chain connects TRBV12-3 or TRBV12-4 to TRBJ2-5; 13 bases line up with TRBD2. The junction had 8 bases not matched to a gene; V was cut back by 5 bases and J by 5 bases. The CDR3 is made up of 16 amino acids.

This rearrangement joins TRBV4-3 to TRBJ2-1; 8 bases match TRBD2. The V segment lost 6 bases and the J segment 7 bases; nucleotides outside the gene matches: 17. This CDR3 spans 17 amino acids. Germline V CDR1 and CDR2: LGHNA, YSLEER. CDR3 in amino acids: CASSQYLIGRALNEQFF. The CDR3 coding sequence is TGCGCCAGCAGTCAATACCTTATCGGGAGGGCCTTGAATGAGCAGTTCTTC.

A note on this clonotype: Given a much more abundant clone one base away, this may be a read error. The chain is built from TRBV6-1 and TRBJ1-1; D is perhaps TRBD1 (6 bases). CDR3 length: 13 residues. CDR1 and CDR2 from the germline V gene are MNHNS and SASEGT. CDR3 bases: TGTGCCAGCAGTCAGGGGATGAACACTAAAGCTTTCTTT. It specifies CASSQGMNTKAFF.

This clonotype was detected a few times. The chain links TRBV11-2 to TRBJ2-3, with 8 bases fitting TRBD2. Germline loops: CDR1 SGHAT, CDR2 FQNNGV. The CDR3 runs to 15 residues. J was trimmed by 6 bases and V by 5 bases; bases with no gene match: 10. The CDR3 loop reads CASSQRGTGGDTQYF. CDR3 nucleotides: TGTGCCAGCAGCCAACGGGGGACGGGGGGGGATACGCAGTATTTT. The full variable domain, rest sourced from reference TRBV11-2 and TRBJ2-3, is EAGVAQSPRYKIIEKRQSVAFWCNPISGHATLYWYQQILGQGPKLLIQFQNNGVVDDSQLPKDRFSAERLKGVDSTLKIQPAKLEDSAVYLCASSQRGTGGDTQYFGPGTRLTVL.

In regard to this clonotype: Since a much larger clone is just one base distant, this may be a read error. The chain joins TRBV5-5 to TRBJ2-7; TRBD1 might be the D (5 bases). Germline V gene sequence: CDR1 SGHKS, CDR2 YYEKEE (reference sequence). V gave up 5 bases and J gave up 0 bases, with 12 bases separating them. This CDR3 comprises 14 residues. As DNA, the CDR3 is TGTGCCAGCAGTAGACAGTGGAACTCCTACGAGCAGTACTTC. This gives the protein CASSRQWNSYEQYF.

This clonotype was observed a few times. This may come from a read error, since a much larger clone is one base off. V and J are TRBV5-4 and TRBJ1-6; the match to TRBD1 covers 8 bases. Germline CDR1 reads SGHNT; CDR2 reads YYREEE (reference sequence). The CDR3 totals 15 residues. Unmatched junction bases numbered 10, after V lost 5 bases and J lost 9 bases. The CDR3 sequence is CASSTRTGKSSPLHF. For the CDR3, the DNA is TGTGCCAGCAGTACCAGGACAGGGAAGAGTTCACCCCTCCACTTT.

Comments on this clonotype: At one end, the junction sequence differs from germline, possibly due to a read error. J is TRBJ2-1 and V is TRBV10-3; 10 positions match TRBD1. The CDR3 extends over 17 amino acids. Germline loops: CDR1 ENHRY, CDR2 SYGVKD. CDR3 region: CAISSTSGTGAYNERFF. CDR3 DNA sequence: TGTGCCATCAGCTCAACATCCGGGACAGGGGCCTACAATGAGCGGTTCTTC.

The sample holds many counts of this clonotype. This chain connects TRBV10-3 to TRBJ2-7, with TRBD1 identical over 12 bases. The ends lost 6 bases at V and 5 bases at J; junction bases unmatched: 5. The CDR3 is 14 amino acids. Germline V lookup: CDR1 ENHRY, CDR2 SYGVKD. Here the CDR3 reads CAISPGQGANEQYF. The CDR3 DNA sequence: TGTGCCATCAGCCCGGGACAGGGGGCGAACGAGCAGTACTTC.

This rearrangement joins TRBV5-6 to TRBJ2-7; D might be TRBD1 (6 bases). Germline-derived CDR1 and CDR2 are SGHDT and YYEEEE. The CDR3 runs to 13 residues. V dropped 4 bases and J dropped 8 bases, with 16 bases sitting between them. CDR3 protein: CASSNQGFNKQYF. In DNA, the CDR3 is TGTGCCAGCAGCAATCAGGGGTTCAACAAGCAGTACTTC.

This clonotype has a count of ten or more. This chain uses TRBV4-3 with TRBJ1-6; D is unresolved. The CDR3 extends over 15 amino acids. The germline V gene has CDR1 LGHNA and CDR2 YSLEER. The V end lost 1 base, the J end lost 10 bases, and 14 bases lay between the germline ends. This CDR3 reads CASSQGGSPGSPLHF. CDR3 nucleotides: TGCGCCAGCAGCCAAGGCGGGTCGCCGGGATCACCCCTCCACTTT.

The chain carries TRBV11-2 and TRBJ2-6, with D perhaps matching TRBD1 (5 bases). Trimming removed 5 bases from V and 0 bases from J, with 14 bases in between. This CDR3 is 17 amino acids long. Germline-derived CDR1 and CDR2 are SGHAT and FQNNGV. The CDR3 sequence: CASSKSDSPSGANVLTF. The CDR3 DNA reads TGTGCCAGCAGCAAGTCCGACAGCCCCTCTGGGGCCAACGTCCTGACTTTC.

This clonotype was counted only a few times. V is TRBV6-1 and J is TRBJ2-5; 10 bases line up with TRBD1. Germline V gives CDR1 MNHNS, CDR2 SASEGT. Trimming cost V 6 bases and J 5 bases; bases outside gene matches: 3. The CDR3 has 13 amino acids. The CDR3 spells CASRTGGRETQYF. DNA of the CDR3: TGTGCCAGCAGGACAGGGGGCCGGGAGACCCAGTACTTC.

The genes are TRBV21-1 and TRBJ1-2; TRBD1 is the table's D call and was not checked against the DNA. TRBV21-1 counts as a pseudogene. The CDR3 has 16 residues. The chain's CDR3 is CASSTRDREANYGYTF. The CDR3 DNA reads TGTGCCAGCAGCACCCGGGACAGGGAGGCTAACTATGGCTACACCTTC.

About this clonotype: This is likely a read error, given that the CDR3 carries no conserved phenylalanine or tryptophan at its end. J is TRBJ2-5 and V is TRBV4-1; 10 positions agree with TRBD2. There are 18 residues in the CDR3. Per the germline V gene, CDR1 is MGHRA and CDR2 is YSYEKL. The DNA for the CDR3 is TGTGCCAGCAGCCAAGATACTACCGGGACTAGCGACGATGGGGCCCAGTACCTC. This encodes CASSQDTTGTSDDGAQYL.

V usage is TRBV20-1 and J usage is TRBJ1-5, with TRBD1 as a possible D gene (5 bases). The V gene's germline CDR1 is DFQATT and CDR2 SNEGSKA (reference sequence). The CDR3 totals 13 residues. Trimming stripped 7 bases from V and 3 bases from J, with 13 bases between. The CDR3 sequence: CSVRAGLNQPQHF. CDR3 sequence (DNA): TGCAGTGTGAGGGCAGGGCTCAATCAGCCCCAGCATTTT.

In the case of this clonotype: An end of the junction does not agree with germline; a read error may underlie this. This rearrangement joins TRBV6-5 to TRBJ2-7; tentative D call: TRBD2 (5 bases). Germline lookup yields CDR1 MNHEY and CDR2 SVGAGI. The CDR3 totals 13 residues. The CDR3 loop is CASSPHPDYEQYF. The CDR3 DNA reads as TGTGCCAGCAGCCCACACCCAGACTACGAGCAATACTTC.

This clonotype showed up just a few times. The chain has TRBV5-1 and TRBJ2-3; D is unresolved. V was cut by 0 bases and J by 4 bases, with 6 bases left in between. This CDR3 region has 13 residues. In germline, CDR1 is SGHRS, CDR2 YFSETQ. Here the CDR3 reads CASSLALPDTQYF. For the CDR3, the DNA is TGCGCCAGCAGCTTGGCACTGCCAGATACGCAGTATTTT.

In regard to this clonotype: Mismatch with germline at one junction end may stem from a read error. This chain joins TRBV11-2 and TRBJ2-2, with D possibly called TRBD1 or TRBD2 (5 bases each). From germline, CDR1 is SGHAT and CDR2 FQNNGV. This CDR3 is built from 15 residues. The CDR3 sequence is CASSLVRGRIGELFF. The CDR3 DNA reads as TGTGCCAGTAGCTTAGTCCGGGGACGGATCGGGGAGCTGTTTTTT.

To note about this clonotype: Since the CDR3 does not end with the conserved phenylalanine or tryptophan, this likely comes from a read error. This chain uses TRBV6-1 with TRBJ1-6; D not resolved. The CDR3 has 15 amino acids. V shed 2 bases and J shed 16 bases, with 21 bases lying between them. Per germline, CDR1 MNHNS and CDR2 SASEGT. CDR3: CASSETANWGLPLHL. The CDR3 coding sequence is TGTGCCAGCAGTGAAACGGCCAATTGGGGTTTACCGCTCCACCTT.

This clonotype was seen ten or more times. The chain links TRBV29-1 to TRBJ2-1; D may be TRBD2 (6 bases). This CDR3 has 13 amino acids. V was pared by 8 bases and J by 4 bases, with 15 bases between. Germline V gene sequence: CDR1 SQVTM, CDR2 ANQGSEA. CDR3 nucleotides: TGCAGCACTGTGGCTAGCGAGTACAATGAGCAGTTCTTC. It encodes CSTVASEYNEQFF.

V and J are TRBV20-1 and TRBJ2-7, with a weak D call TRBD2 (6 bases). Germline V lookup: CDR1 DFQATT, CDR2 SNEGSKA (reference sequence). The ends were cut back, 6 bases at V and 4 bases at J, with 16 bases in the middle. CDR3 length equals 13 residues. CDR3 sequence: CSANLEGLYEQYF. The DNA for the CDR3 is TGCAGTGCAAATTTGGAGGGCCTGTACGAGCAGTACTTC.